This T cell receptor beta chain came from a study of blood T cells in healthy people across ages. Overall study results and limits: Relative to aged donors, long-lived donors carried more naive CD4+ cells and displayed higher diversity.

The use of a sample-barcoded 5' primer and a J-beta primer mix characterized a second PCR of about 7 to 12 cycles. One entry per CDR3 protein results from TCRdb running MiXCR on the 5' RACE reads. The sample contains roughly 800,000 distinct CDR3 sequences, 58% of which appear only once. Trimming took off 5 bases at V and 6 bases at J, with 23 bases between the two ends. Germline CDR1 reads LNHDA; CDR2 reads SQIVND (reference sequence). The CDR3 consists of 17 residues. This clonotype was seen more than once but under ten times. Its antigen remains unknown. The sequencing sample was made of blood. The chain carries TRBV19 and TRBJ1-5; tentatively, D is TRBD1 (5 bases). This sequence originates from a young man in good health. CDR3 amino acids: CASSDPGPTFTSQPQHF. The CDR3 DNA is TGTGCCAGTAGTGACCCGGGACCAACTTTCACCAGTCAGCCCCAGCATTTT.